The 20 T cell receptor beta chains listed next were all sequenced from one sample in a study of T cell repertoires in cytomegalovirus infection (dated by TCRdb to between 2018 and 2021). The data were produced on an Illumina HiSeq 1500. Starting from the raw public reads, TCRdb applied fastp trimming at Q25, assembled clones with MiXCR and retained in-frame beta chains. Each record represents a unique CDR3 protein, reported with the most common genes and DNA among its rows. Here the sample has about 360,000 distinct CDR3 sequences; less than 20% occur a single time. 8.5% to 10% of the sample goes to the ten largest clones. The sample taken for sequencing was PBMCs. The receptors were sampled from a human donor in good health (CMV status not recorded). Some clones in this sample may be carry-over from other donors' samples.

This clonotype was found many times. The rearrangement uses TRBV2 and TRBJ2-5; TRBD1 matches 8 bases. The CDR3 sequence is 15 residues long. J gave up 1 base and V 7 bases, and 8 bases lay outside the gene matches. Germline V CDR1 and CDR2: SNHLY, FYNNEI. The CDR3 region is CASKSGTGVQETQYF. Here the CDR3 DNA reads TGTGCCAGCAAATCCGGGACAGGTGTCCAAGAGACCCAGTACTTC.

The CDR3 loop is CASSLSGVGFGRDTQYF. CDR3 DNA: TGTGCCAGCAGCTTGTCGGGTGTTGGGTTTGGAAGAGATACGCAGTATTTT. This sequence joins TRBV11-2 and TRBJ2-3; no firm D call. CDR1 is SGHAT, CDR2 FQNNGV, per germline. CDR3 length: 17 amino acids. V lost 3 bases and J 5 bases, leaving 21 bases between the germline ends.

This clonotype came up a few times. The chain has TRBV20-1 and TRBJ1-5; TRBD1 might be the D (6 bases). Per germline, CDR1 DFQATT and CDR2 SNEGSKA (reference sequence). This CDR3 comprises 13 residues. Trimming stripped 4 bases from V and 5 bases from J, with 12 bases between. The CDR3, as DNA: TGCAGTGCTAACAGGGACTGGGATCAGCCCCAGCATTTT. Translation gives CSANRDWDQPQHF.

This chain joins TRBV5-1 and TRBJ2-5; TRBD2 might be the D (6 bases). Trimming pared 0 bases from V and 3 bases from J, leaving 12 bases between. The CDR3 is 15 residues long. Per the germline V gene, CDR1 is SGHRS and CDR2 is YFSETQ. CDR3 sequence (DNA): TGCGCCAGCAGCTTGGACCCCGGGAGTAAAGAGACCCAGTACTTC. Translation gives CASSLDPGSKETQYF.

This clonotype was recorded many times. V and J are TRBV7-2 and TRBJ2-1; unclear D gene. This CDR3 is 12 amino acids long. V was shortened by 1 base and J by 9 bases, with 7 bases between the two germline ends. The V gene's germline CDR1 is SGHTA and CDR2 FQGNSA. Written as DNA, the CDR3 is TGTGCCAGCAGCTTAGATGTGGGTGAGCAGTTCTTC. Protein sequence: CASSLDVGEQFF.

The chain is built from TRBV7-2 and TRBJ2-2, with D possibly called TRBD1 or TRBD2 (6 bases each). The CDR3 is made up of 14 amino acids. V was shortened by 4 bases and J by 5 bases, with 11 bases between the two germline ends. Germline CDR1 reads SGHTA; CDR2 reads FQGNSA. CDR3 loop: CASSSLGGTGELFF. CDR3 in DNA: TGTGCCAGCAGCTCCCTAGGGGGGACCGGGGAGCTGTTTTTT.

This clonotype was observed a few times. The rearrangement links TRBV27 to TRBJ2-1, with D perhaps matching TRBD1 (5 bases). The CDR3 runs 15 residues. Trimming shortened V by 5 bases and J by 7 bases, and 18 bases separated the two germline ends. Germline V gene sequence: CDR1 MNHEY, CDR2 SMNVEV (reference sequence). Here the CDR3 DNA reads TGTGCCAGCAGTCCCAGCACCCACAGGAATAATGAGCAGTTCTTC. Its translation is CASSPSTHRNNEQFF.

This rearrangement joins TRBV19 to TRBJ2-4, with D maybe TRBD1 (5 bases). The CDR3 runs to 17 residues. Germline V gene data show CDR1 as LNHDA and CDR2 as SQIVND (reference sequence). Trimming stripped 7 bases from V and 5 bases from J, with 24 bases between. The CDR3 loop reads CASTLSTGVSLQNIQYF. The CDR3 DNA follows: TGTGCCAGTACCCTCTCTACAGGAGTTTCCCTCCAAAACATTCAGTACTTC.

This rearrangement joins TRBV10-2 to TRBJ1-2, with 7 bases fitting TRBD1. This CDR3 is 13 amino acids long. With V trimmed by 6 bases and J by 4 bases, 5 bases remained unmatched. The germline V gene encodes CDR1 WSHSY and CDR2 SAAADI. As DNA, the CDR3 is TGCGCCAGCAGACAGGGGTTAGGCTATGGCTACACCTTC. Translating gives CASRQGLGYGYTF.

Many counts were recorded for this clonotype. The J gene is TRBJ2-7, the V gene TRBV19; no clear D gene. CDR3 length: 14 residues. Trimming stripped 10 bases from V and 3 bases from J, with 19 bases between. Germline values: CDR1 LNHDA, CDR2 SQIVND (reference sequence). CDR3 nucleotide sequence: TGTGCCACCGCGAGACGCTCCCGTCGCTACGAGCAGTACTTC. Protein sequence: CATARRSRRYEQYF.

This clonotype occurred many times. The CDR3 DNA follows: TGTGCCAGCAGCTTAGTTCCCGGGACAGGGTATCAGTACTTC. It codes for CASSLVPGTGYQYF. This chain links TRBV7-2 with TRBJ2-4, with 9 positions matching TRBD1. The germline CDR1 and CDR2 sequences are SGHTA and FQGNSA. This CDR3 spans 14 amino acids. Trimming took 1 base from V and 12 from J; bases not matched to a gene: 7.

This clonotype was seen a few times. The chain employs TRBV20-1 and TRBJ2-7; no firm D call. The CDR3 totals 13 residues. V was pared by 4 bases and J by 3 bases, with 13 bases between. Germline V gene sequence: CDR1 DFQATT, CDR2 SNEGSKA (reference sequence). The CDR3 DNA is TGCAGTGCTACCTACCCGCTTGTCTACGAGCAGTACTTC. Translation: CSATYPLVYEQYF.

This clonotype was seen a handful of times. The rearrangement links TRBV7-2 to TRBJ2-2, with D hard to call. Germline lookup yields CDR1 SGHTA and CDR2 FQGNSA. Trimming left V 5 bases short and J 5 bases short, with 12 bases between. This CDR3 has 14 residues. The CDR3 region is CASSPTLGTGELFF. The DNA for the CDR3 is TGTGCCAGCAGCCCTACCTTGGGTACCGGGGAGCTGTTTTTT.

The CDR3 reads CASRRNYSNQPQHF. The CDR3 DNA follows: TGCGCCAGCCGGAGAAACTATAGCAATCAGCCCCAGCATTTT. V is TRBV23-1 and J is TRBJ1-5, with D uncertain. TRBV23-1 is sorted into the ORF group, with uncertain function. CDR3 length: 14 amino acids. Trimming removed 8 bases at V and 0 bases at J, with 11 bases between.

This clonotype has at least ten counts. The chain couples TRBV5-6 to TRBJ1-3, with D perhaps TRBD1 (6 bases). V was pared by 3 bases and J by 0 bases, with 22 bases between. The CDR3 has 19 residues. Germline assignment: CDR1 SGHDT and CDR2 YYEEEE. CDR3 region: CASSSVGPDRFISGNTIYF. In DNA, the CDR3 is TGTGCCAGCAGCTCGGTCGGCCCTGACAGGTTCATCTCTGGAAACACCATATATTTT.

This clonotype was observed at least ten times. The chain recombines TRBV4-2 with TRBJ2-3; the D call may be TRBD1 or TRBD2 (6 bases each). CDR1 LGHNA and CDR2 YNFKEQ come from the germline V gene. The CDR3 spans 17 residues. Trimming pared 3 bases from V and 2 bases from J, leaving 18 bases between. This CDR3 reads CASSQGYTGAVTDTQYF. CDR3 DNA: TGTGCCAGCAGCCAGGGGTATACGGGGGCGGTCACAGATACGCAGTATTTT.

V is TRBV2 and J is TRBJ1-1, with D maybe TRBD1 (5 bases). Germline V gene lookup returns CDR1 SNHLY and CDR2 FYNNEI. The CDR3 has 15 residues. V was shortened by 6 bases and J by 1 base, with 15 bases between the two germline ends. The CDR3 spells CASSRQQMANTEAFF. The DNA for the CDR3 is TGTGCCAGCAGCCGACAGCAAATGGCGAACACTGAAGCTTTCTTT.

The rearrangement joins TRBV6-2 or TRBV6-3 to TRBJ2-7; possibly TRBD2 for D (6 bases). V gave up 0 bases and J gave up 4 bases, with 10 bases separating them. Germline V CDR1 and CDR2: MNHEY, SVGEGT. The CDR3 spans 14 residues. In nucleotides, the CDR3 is TGTGCCAGCAGTTACTCCCCCCTAGCGTACGAGCAGTACTTC. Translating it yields CASSYSPLAYEQYF.

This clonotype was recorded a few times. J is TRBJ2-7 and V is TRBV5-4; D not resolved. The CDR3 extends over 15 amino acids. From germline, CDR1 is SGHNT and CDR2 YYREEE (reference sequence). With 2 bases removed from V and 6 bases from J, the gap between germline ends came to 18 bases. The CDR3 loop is CASSFLVGGVGEQYF. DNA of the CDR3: TGTGCCAGCAGCTTCCTAGTAGGTGGTGTTGGCGAGCAGTACTTC.

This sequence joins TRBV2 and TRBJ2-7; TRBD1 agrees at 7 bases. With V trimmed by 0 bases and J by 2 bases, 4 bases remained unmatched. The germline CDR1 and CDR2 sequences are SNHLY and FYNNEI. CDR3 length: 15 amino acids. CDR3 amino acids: CASSEAPGQTYEQYF. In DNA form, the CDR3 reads TGTGCCAGCAGTGAAGCGCCGGGACAGACCTACGAGCAGTACTTC.